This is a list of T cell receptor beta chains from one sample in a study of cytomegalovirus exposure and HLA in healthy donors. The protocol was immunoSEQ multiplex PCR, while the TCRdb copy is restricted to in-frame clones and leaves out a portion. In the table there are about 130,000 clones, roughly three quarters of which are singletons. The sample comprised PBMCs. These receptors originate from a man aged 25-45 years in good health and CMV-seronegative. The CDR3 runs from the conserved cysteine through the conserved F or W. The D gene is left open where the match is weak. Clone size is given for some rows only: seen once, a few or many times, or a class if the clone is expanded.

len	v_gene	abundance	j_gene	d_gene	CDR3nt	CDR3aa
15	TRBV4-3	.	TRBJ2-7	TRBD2	TGCGCCAGCAGCCAAGATGAGCGGGGGGCCTACGAGCAGTACTTC	CASSQDERGAYEQYF
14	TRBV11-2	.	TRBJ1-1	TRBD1	TGTGCCAGCACCCACACAGGGGCAGGCACTGAAGCTTTCTTT	CASTHTGAGTEAFF
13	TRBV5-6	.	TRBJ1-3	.	TGTGCCAGCAGCCACGGCTCTGGAAACACCATATATTTT	CASSHGSGNTIYF
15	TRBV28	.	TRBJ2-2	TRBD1	TGTGCCAGCAGTTTAGGGACAGCGAACACCGGGGAGCTGTTTTTT	CASSLGTANTGELFF
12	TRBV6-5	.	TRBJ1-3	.	TGTGCCAGCAGGGGGGTAGCGGACACCATATATTTT	CASRGVADTIYF
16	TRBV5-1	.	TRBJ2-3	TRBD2	TGCGCCAGCAGCGACCTTCTAGCGGGGGCCCCAGATACGCAGTATTTT	CASSDLLAGAPDTQYF
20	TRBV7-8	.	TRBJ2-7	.	TGTGCCAGCAGCTTAGGAACTCCCGGGACACTTGAATGGAGCTCCTACGAGCAGTACTTC	CASSLGTPGTLEWSSYEQYF
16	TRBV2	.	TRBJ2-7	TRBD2	TGTGCCAGCAGTTTCGTAGAAAGCGGGAGTAGATACGAGCAGTACTTC	CASSFVESGSRYEQYF
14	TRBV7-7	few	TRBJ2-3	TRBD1	TGTGCTAGCAGCCCCGGGACAGCATCAGATACGCAGTATTTT	CASSPGTASDTQYF
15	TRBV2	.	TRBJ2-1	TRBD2	TGTGCCAGCAGCGCGGGACTAGCGGGACTCAATGAGCAGTTCTTC	CASSAGLAGLNEQFF
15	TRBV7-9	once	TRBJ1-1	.	TGTGCCAGCAGCCCCACCCCAGGGTTGAACACTGAAGCTTTCTTT	CASSPTPGLNTEAFF
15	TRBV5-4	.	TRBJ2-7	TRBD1	TGTGCCAGCAGCTACCGGGACAGGGAGACCTACGAGCAGTACTTC	CASSYRDRETYEQYF